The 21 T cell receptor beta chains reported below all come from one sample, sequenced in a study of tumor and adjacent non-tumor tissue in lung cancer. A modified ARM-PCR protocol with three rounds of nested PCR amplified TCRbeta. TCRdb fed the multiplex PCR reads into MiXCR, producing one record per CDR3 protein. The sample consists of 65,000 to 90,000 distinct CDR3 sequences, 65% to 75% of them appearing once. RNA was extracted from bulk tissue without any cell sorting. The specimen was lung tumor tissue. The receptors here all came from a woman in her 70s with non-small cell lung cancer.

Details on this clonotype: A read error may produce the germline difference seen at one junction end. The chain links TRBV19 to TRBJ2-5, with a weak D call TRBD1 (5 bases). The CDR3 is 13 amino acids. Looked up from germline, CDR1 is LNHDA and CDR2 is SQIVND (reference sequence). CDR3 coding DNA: TGTGCCGGTAGAAAGACAGACCAAGAGACCCAGTACTTC. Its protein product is CAGRKTDQETQYF.

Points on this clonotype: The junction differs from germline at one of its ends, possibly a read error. The CDR3 DNA sequence: TGTGTCAGCAGTCCCAATCCGGGACAGATCGCAACTAATGAAAAACTGTTTTTT. Translating it yields CVSSPNPGQIATNEKLFF. The V call is TRBV28, the J call TRBJ1-4; 7 nucleotides line up with TRBD1. CDR3 length: 18 residues. Germline CDR1 and CDR2: MDHEN and SYDVKM.

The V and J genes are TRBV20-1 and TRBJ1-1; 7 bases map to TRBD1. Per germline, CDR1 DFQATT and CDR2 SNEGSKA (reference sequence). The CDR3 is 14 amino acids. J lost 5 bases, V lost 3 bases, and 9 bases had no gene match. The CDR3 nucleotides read TGCAGTGCTAGCCGGGACAGCATAATAACTGAAGCTTTCTTT. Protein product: CSASRDSIITEAFF.

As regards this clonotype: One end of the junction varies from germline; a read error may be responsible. The CDR3 spells CASCQVRDIDNEQFF. Here the CDR3 DNA reads TGTGCCAGCTGCCAAGTCCGGGACATAGACAATGAGCAGTTCTTC. The chain is built from TRBV4-2 and TRBJ2-1, with TRBD1 as a possible D gene (6 bases). Germline V gene data show CDR1 as LGHNA and CDR2 as YNFKEQ. CDR3 size: 15 residues.

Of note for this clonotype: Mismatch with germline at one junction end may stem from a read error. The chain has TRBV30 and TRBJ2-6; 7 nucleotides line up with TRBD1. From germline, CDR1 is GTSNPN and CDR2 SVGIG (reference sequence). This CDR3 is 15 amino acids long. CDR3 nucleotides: TGTGTCTGGAGTGGGACAGCAGCTGGGGCCAACGTCCTGGCTTTC. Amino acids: CVWSGTAAGANVLAF.

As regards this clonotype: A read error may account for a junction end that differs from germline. The CDR3 nucleotides read TGTGCCAGCAGCATGGGACTAGCGGGAAACTTAAGCTCCTACAATGAGCTGTTCTTC. It yields the protein CASSMGLAGNLSSYNELFF. This chain connects TRBV5-4 to TRBJ2-1; TRBD2 agrees at 13 bases. This CDR3 has 19 residues. The germline gives CDR1 SGHNT, CDR2 YYREEE (reference sequence).

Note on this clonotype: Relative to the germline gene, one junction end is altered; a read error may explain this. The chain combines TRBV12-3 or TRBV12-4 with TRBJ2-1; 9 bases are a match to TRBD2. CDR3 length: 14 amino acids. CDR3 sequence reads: CSSSDSGSSNEQFF. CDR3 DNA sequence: TGTTCCAGCAGTGATAGCGGGAGCAGCAATGAACAGTTCTTC.

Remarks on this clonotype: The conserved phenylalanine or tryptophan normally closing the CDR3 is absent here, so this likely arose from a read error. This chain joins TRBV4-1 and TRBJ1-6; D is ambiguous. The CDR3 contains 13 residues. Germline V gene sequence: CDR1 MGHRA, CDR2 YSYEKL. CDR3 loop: CASSQDRDSRLHY. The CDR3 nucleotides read TGCGCCAGCAGCCAAGACCGCGATTCACGCCTCCACTAT.

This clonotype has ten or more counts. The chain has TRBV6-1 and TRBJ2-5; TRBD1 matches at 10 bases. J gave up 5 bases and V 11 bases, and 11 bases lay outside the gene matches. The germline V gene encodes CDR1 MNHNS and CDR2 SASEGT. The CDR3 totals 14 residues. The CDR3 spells CAGHPGTGVETQYF. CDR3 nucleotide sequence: TGTGCCGGTCACCCCGGGACAGGGGTGGAGACCCAGTACTTC.

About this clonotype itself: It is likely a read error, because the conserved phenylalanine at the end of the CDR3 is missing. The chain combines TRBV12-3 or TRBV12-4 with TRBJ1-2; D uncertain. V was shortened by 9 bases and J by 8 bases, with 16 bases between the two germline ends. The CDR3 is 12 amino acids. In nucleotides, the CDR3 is TGTGCCAGTAGCCCGGGCCAGAGGGGCTACACCTCC. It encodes CASSPGQRGYTS.

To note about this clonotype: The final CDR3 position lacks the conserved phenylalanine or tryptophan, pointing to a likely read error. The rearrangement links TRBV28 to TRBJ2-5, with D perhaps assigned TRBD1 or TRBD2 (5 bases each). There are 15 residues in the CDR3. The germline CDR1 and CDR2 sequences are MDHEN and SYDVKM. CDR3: CSSSPGAVYQETQYL. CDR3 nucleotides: TGTTCCAGCAGTCCCGGGGCCGTCTACCAAGAGACCCAGTACTTG.

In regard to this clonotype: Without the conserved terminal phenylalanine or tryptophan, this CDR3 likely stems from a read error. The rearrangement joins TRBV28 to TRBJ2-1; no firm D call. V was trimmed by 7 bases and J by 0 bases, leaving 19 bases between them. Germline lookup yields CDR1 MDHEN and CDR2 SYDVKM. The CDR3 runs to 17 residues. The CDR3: CASITSDLTNSYNEQFS. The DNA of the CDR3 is TGTGCCAGCATCACTTCGGATCTGACGAACTCCTACAATGAGCAGTTCTCC.

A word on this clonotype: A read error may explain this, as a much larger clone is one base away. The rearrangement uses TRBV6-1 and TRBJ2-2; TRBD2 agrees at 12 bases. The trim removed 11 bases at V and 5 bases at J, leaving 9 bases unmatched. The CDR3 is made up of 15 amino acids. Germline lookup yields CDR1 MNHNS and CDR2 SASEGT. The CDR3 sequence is CAGNKGTSGTGELFF. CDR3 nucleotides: TGTGCCGGCAATAAAGGGACTAGCGGGACCGGGGAGCTGTTTTTT.

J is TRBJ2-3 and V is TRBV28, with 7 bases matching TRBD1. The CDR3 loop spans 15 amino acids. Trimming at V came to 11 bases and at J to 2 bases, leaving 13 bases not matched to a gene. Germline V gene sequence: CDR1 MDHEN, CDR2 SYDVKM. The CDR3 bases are TGTGCCGGTAGGGCGGAGGACAGGACCACAGATACGCAGTATTTT. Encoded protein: CAGRAEDRTTDTQYF.

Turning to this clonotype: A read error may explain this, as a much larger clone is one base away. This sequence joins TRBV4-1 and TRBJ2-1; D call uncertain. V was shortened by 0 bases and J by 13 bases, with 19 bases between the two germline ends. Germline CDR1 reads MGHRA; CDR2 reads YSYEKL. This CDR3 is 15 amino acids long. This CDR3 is CASSQEGIQLEDQFF. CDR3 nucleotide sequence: TGCGCCAGCAGCCAAGAAGGGATCCAGCTGGAAGATCAGTTCTTC.

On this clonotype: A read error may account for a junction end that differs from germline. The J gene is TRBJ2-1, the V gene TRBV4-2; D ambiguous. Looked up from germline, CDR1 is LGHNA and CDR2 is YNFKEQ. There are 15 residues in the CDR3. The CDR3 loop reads CASSQGNETFNEQFF. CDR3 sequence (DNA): TGTGCAAGCAGCCAAGGGAACGAGACCTTCAATGAGCAGTTCTTC.

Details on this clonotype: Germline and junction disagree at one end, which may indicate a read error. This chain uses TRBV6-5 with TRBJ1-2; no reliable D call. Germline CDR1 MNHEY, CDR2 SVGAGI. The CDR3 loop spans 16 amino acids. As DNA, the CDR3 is TGTGCCAGCACTTACTCATTTTCCCGACATTCCTATGGCTACACTTTC. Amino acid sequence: CASTYSFSRHSYGYTF.

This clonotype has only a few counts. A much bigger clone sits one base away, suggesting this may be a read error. The CDR3 loop is CASAGTGGRGEQFF. The CDR3 DNA reads TGTGCCAGCGCGGGGACAGGGGGCAGGGGTGAGCAGTTCTTC. The chain is built from TRBV28 and TRBJ2-1; 12 positions match TRBD1. The length of the CDR3 is 14 residues. The ends lost 8 bases at V and 9 bases at J; junction bases unmatched: 8. The germline V gene encodes CDR1 MDHEN and CDR2 SYDVKM.

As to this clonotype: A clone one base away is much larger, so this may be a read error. The DNA for the CDR3 is TGTGCCATCAGGTCGACTAGCGGGAGGGCTCGTGAGCAGTTCTTC. Translation gives CAIRSTSGRAREQFF. The chain combines TRBV10-3 with TRBJ2-1, with 14 bases identical to TRBD2. Germline V gives CDR1 ENHRY, CDR2 SYGVKD. J lost 9 bases, V lost 6 bases, and 7 bases had no gene match. The CDR3 has 15 residues.

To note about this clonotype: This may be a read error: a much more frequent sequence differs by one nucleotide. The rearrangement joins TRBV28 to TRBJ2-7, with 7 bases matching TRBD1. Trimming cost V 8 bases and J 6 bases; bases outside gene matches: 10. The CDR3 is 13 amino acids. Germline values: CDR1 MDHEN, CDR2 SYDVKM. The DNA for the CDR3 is TGTGCCAGCGCGAGGGGGCTCCTAGCCGAGCAGTACTTC. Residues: CASARGLLAEQYF.

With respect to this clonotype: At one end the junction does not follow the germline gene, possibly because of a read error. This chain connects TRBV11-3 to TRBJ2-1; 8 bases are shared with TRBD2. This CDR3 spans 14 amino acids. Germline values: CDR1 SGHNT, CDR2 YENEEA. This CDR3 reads CASSSGLDYNEQVF. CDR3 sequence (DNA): TGTGCCAGCAGCTCGGGACTAGACTACAATGAGCAGGTCTTC.